The 9 T cell receptor beta chains listed next were all sequenced from one sample in a study of early T cells in non-severe SARS-CoV-2 infection. Via MiXCR, TCRdb re-called the 5' RACE reads, giving one row per CDR3 protein. This sample has more than 75,000 distinct CDR3 sequences, with 13% found just once. Source material: whole blood. Receptors originate from an adult who was a healthcare worker with PCR-confirmed SARS-CoV-2 infection or an uninfected control (not recorded which).

This clonotype was counted only a few times. The chain recombines TRBV29-1 with TRBJ1-1, with a tentative D call TRBD1 (6 bases). This CDR3 has 14 residues. V was pared by 8 bases and J by 0 bases, with 16 bases between. Looked up from germline, CDR1 is SQVTM and CDR2 is ANQGSEA. The CDR3 loop reads CSSHREPLNTEAFF. The CDR3 region has the DNA TGCAGCAGTCACAGGGAACCTTTGAACACTGAAGCTTTCTTT.

There are a few counts of this clonotype. The J gene is TRBJ2-3, the V gene TRBV12-3 or TRBV12-4, with 8 bases aligning to TRBD2. The CDR3 consists of 16 residues. V shed 4 bases and J 2 bases; nucleotides not matched to a gene: 8. The CDR3, as DNA: TGTGCCAGCAGTTCCTCGGCGGGAGGTGTCACAGATACGCAGTATTTT. Amino acid sequence: CASSSSAGGVTDTQYF.

This clonotype was seen at least ten times. The chain has TRBV21-1 and TRBJ2-2. TRBV21-1 is listed as a pseudogene. The CDR3 loop spans 12 amino acids. The CDR3 region is CASSKSPGELFF. The CDR3 nucleotides are TGTGCCAGCAGCAAATCCCCCGGGGAGCTGTTTTTT.

This clonotype was seen more than once but under ten times. The chain joins TRBV7-2 to TRBJ2-1; 10 bases fit TRBD1. The V gene end was trimmed by 1 base and the J gene end by 6 bases; junction bases not matched to a gene: 6. This CDR3 contains 16 residues. CDR1 and CDR2 (germline): SGHTA, FQGNSA. The CDR3 DNA is TGTGCCAGCAGCTTAGGGGGGACAGGGGTCCTCAATGAGCAGTTCTTC. As protein: CASSLGGTGVLNEQFF. The full variable domain, rest sourced from reference TRBV7-2 and TRBJ2-1, is GAGVSQSPSNKVTEKGKDVELRCDPISGHTALYWYRQSLGQGLEFLIYFQGNSAPDKSGLPSDRFSAERTGGSVSTLTIQRTQQEDSAVYLCASSLGGTGVLNEQFFGPGTRLTVL.

This clonotype was seen only a few times. The chain joins TRBV2 to TRBJ2-4; D is uncertain. The V end lost 2 bases, the J end lost 6 bases, and 11 bases lay between the germline ends. This CDR3 has 14 residues. Germline CDR1 SNHLY, CDR2 FYNNEI. Here the CDR3 reads CASSERTSGNIQYF. CDR3 sequence (DNA): TGTGCCAGCAGTGAAAGGACGTCAGGAAACATTCAGTACTTC.

In its sample, this clonotype was seen a few times. The V call is TRBV2, the J call TRBJ2-3, with TRBD1 matching over 11 bases. From germline, CDR1 is SNHLY and CDR2 FYNNEI. The CDR3 length is 15 residues. V lost 7 bases, J lost 2 bases, and 5 bases stayed unmatched. CDR3 region: CASTRDRGSTDTQYF. CDR3 DNA sequence: TGTGCCAGCACTAGGGACAGGGGGTCCACAGATACGCAGTATTTT. Looking up the rest from reference TRBV2 and TRBJ2-3 gives the full variable domain: EPEVTQTPSHQVTQMGQEVILRCVPISNHLYFYWYRQILGQKVEFLVSFYNNEISEKSEIFDDQFSVERPDGSNFTLKIRSTKLEDSAMYFCASTRDRGSTDTQYFGPGTRLTVL.

This CDR3 is CASSPQSQGFNQPQHF. The CDR3 coding sequence is TGTGCCAGCTCACCACAGTCCCAGGGCTTCAATCAGCCCCAGCATTTT. The chain uses TRBV18 and TRBJ1-5, with D possibly TRBD1 on 5 matching bases. The CDR3 consists of 16 residues. Trimming removed 1 base from V and 3 bases from J, with 13 bases in between. Germline CDR1 and CDR2: KGHSH and LQKENI.

This rearrangement joins TRBV5-1 to TRBJ2-3; 8 nucleotides match TRBD1. V shed 0 bases and J 3 bases; nucleotides not matched to a gene: 3. The CDR3 spans 15 residues. Germline V gene lookup returns CDR1 SGHRS and CDR2 YFSETQ. CDR3 amino acids: CASSLGQGATDTQYF. In nucleotides, the CDR3 is TGCGCCAGCAGCTTGGGCCAGGGGGCAACAGATACGCAGTATTTT.

The chain couples TRBV18 to TRBJ2-1; 9 nucleotides match TRBD2. The CDR3 loop spans 14 amino acids. Trimming cost V 5 bases and J 8 bases; bases outside gene matches: 7. CDR1 and CDR2 (germline): KGHSH, LQKENI. In DNA form, the CDR3 reads TGTGCCAGCTCAGTTAGCGGGAGATGGGATGAGCAGTTCTTC. Translation gives CASSVSGRWDEQFF.